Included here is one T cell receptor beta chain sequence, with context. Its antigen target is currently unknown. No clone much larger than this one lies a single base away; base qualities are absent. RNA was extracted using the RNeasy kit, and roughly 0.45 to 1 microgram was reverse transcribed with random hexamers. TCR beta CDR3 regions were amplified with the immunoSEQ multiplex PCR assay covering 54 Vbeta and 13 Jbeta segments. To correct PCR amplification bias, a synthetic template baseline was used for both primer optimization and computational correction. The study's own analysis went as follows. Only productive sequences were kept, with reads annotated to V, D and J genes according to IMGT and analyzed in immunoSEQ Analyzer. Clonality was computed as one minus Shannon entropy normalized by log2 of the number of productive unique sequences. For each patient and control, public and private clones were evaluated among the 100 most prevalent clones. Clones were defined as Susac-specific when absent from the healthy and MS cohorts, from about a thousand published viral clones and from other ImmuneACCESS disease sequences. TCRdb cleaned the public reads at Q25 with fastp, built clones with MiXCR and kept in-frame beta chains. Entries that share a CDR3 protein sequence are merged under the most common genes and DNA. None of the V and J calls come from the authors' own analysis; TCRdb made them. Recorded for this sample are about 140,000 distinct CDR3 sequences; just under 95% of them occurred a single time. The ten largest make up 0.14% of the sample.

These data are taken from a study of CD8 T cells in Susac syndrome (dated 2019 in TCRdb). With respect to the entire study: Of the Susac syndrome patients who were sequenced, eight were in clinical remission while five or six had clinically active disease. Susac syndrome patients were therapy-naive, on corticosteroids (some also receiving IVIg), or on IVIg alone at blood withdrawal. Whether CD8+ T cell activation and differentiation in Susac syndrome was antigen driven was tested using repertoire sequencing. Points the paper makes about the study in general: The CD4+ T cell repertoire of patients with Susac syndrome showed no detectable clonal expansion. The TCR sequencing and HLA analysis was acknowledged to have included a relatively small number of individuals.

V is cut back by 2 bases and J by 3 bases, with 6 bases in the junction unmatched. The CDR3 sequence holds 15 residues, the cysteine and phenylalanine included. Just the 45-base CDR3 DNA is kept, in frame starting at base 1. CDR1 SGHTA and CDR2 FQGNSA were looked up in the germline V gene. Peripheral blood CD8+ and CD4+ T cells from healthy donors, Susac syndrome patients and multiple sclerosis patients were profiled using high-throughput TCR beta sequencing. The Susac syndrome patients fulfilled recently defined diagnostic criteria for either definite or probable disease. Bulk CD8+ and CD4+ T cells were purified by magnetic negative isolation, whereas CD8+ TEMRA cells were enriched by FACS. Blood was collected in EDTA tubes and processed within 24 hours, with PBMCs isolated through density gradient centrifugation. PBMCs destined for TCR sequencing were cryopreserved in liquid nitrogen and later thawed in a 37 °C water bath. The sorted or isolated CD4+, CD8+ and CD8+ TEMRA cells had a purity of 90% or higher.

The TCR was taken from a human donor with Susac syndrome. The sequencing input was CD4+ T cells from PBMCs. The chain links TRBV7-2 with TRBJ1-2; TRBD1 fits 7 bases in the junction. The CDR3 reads CASSLFGTGDYGYTF. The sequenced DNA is TGTGCCAGCAGCTTATTTGGAACAGGGGACTATGGCTACACCTTC.